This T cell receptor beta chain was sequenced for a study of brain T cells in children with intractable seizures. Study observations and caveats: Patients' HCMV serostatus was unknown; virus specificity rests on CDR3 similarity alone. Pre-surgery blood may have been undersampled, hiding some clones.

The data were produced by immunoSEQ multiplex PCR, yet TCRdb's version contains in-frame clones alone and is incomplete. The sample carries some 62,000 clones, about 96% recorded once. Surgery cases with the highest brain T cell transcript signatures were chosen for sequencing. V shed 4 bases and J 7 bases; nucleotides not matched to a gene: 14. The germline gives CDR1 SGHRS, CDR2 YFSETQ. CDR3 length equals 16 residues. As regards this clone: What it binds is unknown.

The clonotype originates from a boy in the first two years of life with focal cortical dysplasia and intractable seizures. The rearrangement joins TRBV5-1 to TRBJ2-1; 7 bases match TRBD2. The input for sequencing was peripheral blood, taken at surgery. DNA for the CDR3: TGCGCCAGCAGCCGGACCGCTGGCGGGAGTATGAATGAGCAGTTCTTC. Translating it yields CASSRTAGGSMNEQFF.